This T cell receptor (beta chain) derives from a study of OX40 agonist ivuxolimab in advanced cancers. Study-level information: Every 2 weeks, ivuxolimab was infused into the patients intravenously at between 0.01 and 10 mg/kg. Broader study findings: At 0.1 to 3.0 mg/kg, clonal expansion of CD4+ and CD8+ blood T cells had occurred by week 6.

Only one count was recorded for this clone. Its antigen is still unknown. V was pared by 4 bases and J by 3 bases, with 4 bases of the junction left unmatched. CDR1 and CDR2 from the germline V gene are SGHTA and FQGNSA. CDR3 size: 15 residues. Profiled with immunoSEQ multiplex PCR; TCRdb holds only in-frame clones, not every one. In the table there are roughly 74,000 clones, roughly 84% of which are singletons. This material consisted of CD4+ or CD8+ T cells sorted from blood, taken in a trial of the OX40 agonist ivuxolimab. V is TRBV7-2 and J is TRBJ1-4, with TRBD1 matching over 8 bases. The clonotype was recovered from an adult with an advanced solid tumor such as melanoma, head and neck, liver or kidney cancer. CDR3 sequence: CASSSQGAPNEKLFF. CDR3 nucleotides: TGTGCCAGCAGCTCTCAGGGGGCCCCTAATGAAAAACTGTTTTTT. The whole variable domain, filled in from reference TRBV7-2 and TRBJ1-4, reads GAGVSQSPSNKVTEKGKDVELRCDPISGHTALYWYRQSLGQGLEFLIYFQGNSAPDKSGLPSDRFSAERTGGSVSTLTIQRTQQEDSAVYLCASSSQGAPNEKLFFGSGTQLSVL.